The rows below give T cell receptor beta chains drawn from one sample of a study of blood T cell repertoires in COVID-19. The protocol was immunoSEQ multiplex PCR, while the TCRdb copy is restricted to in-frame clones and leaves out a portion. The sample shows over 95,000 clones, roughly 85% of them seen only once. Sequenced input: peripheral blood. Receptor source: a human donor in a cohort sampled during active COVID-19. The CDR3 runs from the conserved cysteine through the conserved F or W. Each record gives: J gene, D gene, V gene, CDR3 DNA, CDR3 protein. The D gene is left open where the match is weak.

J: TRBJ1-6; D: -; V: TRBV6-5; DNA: TGTGCCAGCAGTTACTTCAGGACAGATAATTCACCCCTCCACTTT; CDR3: CASSYFRTDNSPLHF
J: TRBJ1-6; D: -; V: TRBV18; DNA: TGTGCCAGCTCACCGGTCGGGGGGGAGAAAAATTCACCCCTCCACTTT; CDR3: CASSPVGGEKNSPLHF
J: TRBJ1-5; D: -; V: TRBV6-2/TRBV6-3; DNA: TGTGCCAGCAGTTACTCACAAAGTTCGCGGAATAGCAATCAGCCCCAGCATTTT; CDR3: CASSYSQSSRNSNQPQHF
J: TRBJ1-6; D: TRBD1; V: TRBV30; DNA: TGTGCCTGGAGTGTCGGGGGAGTAGGGGGCCTTAATTCACCCCTCCACTTT; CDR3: CAWSVGGVGGLNSPLHF
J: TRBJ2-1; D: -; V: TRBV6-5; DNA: TGTGCCAGCAGTTACGGCGGGGCCTACAATGAGCAGTTCTTC; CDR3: CASSYGGAYNEQFF
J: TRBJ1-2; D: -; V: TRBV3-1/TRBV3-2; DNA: TGTGCCAGCAGCCACTGGGCAGGGGACTATGGCTACACCTTC; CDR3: CASSHWAGDYGYTF
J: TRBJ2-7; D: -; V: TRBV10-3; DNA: TGTGCCAACTCGGAGAGCTCCTACGAGCAGTACTTC; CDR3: CANSESSYEQYF
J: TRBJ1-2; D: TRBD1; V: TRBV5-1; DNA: TGCGCCAGCAGCCAGGACAGGTCTTATGGCTACACCTTC; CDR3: CASSQDRSYGYTF
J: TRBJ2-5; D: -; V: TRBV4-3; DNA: TGCGCCAGCAGCCAAGATAGGGGCAGGACGGAGACCCAGTACTTC; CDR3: CASSQDRGRTETQYF
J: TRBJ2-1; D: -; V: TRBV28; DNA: TGTGCCAGCAGTGGGGGGGCAGTCTCCTACAATGAGCAGTTCTTC; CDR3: CASSGGAVSYNEQFF